This TCR beta chain derives from a study of T cell repertoires in aging, cancer and after chemotherapy. About the research overall: Six age groups, ranging from 30 or younger to 70 or older, included the donors. Chronic lymphocytic leukemia patients on fludarabine- or bendamustine-based regimens gave paired samples before and after chemotherapy. Study-wide points: Age-matched healthy donors had significantly more diverse, less clonal blood TCR repertoires than untreated cancer patients.

Amplification of TCR beta used genomic DNA extracted from peripheral blood. A mixed TRB-A/B primer pool amplified rearranged TRB by multiplex touch-down PCR. One entry per CDR3 protein, called by TCRdb with MiXCR from the multiplex PCR reads. Of just over 9,000 distinct CDR3 sequences in the sample, more than 20% were seen once. The CDR3 has 16 residues. V lost 2 bases to trimming and J lost 2 bases; unmatched junction nucleotides: 2. Looked up from germline, CDR1 is SGHNT and CDR2 is YYREEE (reference sequence). Sample share makes this clonotype medium-sized. What it binds is not known. Sample: blood. The receptor's source is a human donor with a blood cancer. The donor label of this sample is uncertain. V gene TRBV5-4 combines with J gene TRBJ2-1, with 12 bases lining up with TRBD2. As DNA, the CDR3 is TGTGCCAGCAGCTTCGGACTAGCGGGAACCTACAATGAGCAGTTCTTC. Amino acids: CASSFGLAGTYNEQFF.